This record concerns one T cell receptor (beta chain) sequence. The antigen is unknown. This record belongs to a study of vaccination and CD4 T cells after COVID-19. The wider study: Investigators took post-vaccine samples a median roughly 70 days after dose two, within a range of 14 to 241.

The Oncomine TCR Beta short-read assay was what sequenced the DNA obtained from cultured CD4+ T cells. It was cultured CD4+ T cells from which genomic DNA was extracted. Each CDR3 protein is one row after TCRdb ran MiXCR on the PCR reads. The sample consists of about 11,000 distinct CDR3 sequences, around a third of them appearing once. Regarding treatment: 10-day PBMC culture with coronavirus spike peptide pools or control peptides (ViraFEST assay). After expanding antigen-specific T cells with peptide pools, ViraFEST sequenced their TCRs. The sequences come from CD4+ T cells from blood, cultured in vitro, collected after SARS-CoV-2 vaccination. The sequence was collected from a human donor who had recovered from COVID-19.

CDR3 coding DNA: TGTGCCTGGACTATACAGGGGAAGAGGAATTCACCCCTCCACTTT. Encoded protein: CAWTIQGKRNSPLHF. The chain employs TRBV30 and TRBJ1-6, with 7 bases fitting TRBD1. In germline, CDR1 is GTSNPN, CDR2 SVGIG (reference sequence). Unmatched junction bases numbered 10, after V lost 4 bases and J lost 7 bases. The length of the CDR3 is 15 residues.